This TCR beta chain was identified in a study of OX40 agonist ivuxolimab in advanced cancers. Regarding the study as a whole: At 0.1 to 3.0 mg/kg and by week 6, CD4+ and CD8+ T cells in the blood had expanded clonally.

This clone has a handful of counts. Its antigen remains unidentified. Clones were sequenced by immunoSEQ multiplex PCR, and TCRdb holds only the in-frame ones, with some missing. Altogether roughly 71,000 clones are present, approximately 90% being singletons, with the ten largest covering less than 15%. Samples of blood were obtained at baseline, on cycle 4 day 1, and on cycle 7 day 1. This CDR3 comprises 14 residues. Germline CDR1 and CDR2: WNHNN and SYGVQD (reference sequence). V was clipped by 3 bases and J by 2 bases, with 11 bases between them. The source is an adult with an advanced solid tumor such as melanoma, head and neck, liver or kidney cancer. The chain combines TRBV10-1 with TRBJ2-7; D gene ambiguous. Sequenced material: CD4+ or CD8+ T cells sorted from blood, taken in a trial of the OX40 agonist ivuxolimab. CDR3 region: CASSDIGSAYEQYF. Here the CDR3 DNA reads TGCGCCAGCAGTGACATAGGCTCAGCCTACGAGCAGTACTTC.